The sequence of this T cell receptor (beta chain) was determined in a study of blood T cells in healthy people across ages. Study details: Template switching picked up about one barcoded beta molecule for each two T cells.

Combining a sample-barcoded 5' primer with a J-beta primer mix, a second PCR ran for roughly 7 to 11 cycles. A template-switch adaptor with 12 random nucleotides tagged each cDNA molecule. TCRdb called the 5' RACE reads again in MiXCR, with one record for every CDR3 protein. Here the sample spans over 1.5 million distinct CDR3 sequences, roughly 50% being singletons. There are 16 residues in the CDR3. Germline values: CDR1 LGHNA, CDR2 YSLEER. V shed 5 bases and J 3 bases; nucleotides not matched to a gene: 8. The study, taken as a whole, reports: Among T cells, TCR beta diversity per million cells dropped roughly linearly as age rose.

As for this clonotype: Its antigen is undetermined.

This TCR derives from a woman aged 40 to 50 in good health. The chain employs TRBV4-3 and TRBJ2-3; TRBD1 matches 10 bases. Sequencing was carried out using blood. The CDR3 spells CASSTTGGGGTDTQYF. DNA of the CDR3: TGCGCCAGCAGCACGACAGGGGGCGGCGGTACAGATACGCAGTATTTT.